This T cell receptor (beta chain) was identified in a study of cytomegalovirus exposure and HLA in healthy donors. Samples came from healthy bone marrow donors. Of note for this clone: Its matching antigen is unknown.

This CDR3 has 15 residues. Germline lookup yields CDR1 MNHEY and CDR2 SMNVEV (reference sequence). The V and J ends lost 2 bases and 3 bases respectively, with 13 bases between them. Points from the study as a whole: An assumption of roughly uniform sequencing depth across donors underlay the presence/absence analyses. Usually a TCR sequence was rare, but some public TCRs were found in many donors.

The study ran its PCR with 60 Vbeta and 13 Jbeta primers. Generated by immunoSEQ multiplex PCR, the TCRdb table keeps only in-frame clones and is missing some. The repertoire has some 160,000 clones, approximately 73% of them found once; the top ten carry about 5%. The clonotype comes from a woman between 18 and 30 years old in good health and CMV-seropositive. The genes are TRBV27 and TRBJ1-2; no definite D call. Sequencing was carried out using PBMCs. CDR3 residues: CASSLHPEGDYGYTF. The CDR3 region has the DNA TGTGCCAGCAGTTTACATCCCGAGGGTGACTATGGCTACACCTTC.